This note documents a single T cell receptor (beta chain) sequence. Its cognate antigen is unknown. Possible read error: a much larger clone is one base away. This CDR3 is built from 17 residues. The germline CDR1 and CDR2 sequences are MNHEY and SVGAGI. The entry originates in a study of blood T cells in healthy people across ages. Study-level results: There was no known CMV status for donors, so expanded clonotype changes were possibly confounded. In older individuals, TCR beta diversity per million T cells was lower, falling roughly linearly with age. Total diversity from one million sequenced T cells was likely underestimated.

A second PCR, run for roughly 7 to 12 cycles, used a sample-barcoded 5' primer plus a J-beta primer mix. TCRdb processed the 5' RACE reads anew with MiXCR; each CDR3 protein has one entry. The table has around 870,000 distinct CDR3 sequences, 29% seen once; the top ten hold roughly 17%. Sequencing was carried out using blood. J is TRBJ2-3 and V is TRBV6-5; the D call may be TRBD1 or TRBD2 (5 bases each). The origin of this receptor is a woman of 80 years or more in good health. The CDR3 DNA sequence: TGTGCCAGCAGTTGGCTCCGGGGCAGGGAAGGCACAGATATGCAGTATTTT. Translation: CASSWLRGREGTDMQYF.